The following is a T cell receptor (beta chain) sequence with its context. Original handling: From reference gene primer amplification, estimates of nucleated cell counts were derived. Clones were sequenced by immunoSEQ multiplex PCR, and TCRdb holds only the in-frame ones, with some missing. V and J calls and clone size are those listed in that table; D and trimming were worked out from the DNA. The sample includes 85,000 to 100,000 clones, roughly nine tenths of them seen just once. The record originates from a study of blood T cell repertoires in COVID-19. For the study at large: Donors in the United States, Italy and Spain gave samples during acute or convalescent COVID-19. Sample material is recorded as cDNA or gDNA derived from T cells, B-cell-depleted T cells, or PBMCs.

Germline V CDR1 and CDR2: SNHLY, FYNNEI. The CDR3 totals 13 residues. Trimming took off 6 bases at V and 3 bases at J, with 8 bases between the two ends. The chain carries TRBV2 and TRBJ1-4; D not certain. Sequenced: peripheral blood. The clonotype originates from a man between 60 and 75 years old with acute or convalescent COVID-19. CDR3 amino acids: CASSPGSNEKLFF. The CDR3 DNA sequence: TGTGCCAGCAGCCCAGGTTCTAATGAAAAACTGTTTTTT.